A single sample is the source of the 18 T cell receptor delta chains below, sequenced in a study of γδ T cells in repeated Plasmodium falciparum infection. TCRdb processed the multiplex PCR reads again with the CATT caller. The data contain some 51,000 delta-chain clones, approximately 1.8% of them singletons. Flow sorting of PBMC yielded separate Vgamma9/Vdelta2+ and Vdelta2-negative gammadelta T cell populations for bulk repertoire analysis. Source material: gamma-delta T cells from blood. All receptors come from a pool of human donors (malaria-infected and uninfected, not separated).

This clone was found many times. TCRdb shows a much larger clone's protein in place of this DNA's translation, and the two differ at residue 14, likely through a read error; the protein shown is translated from the DNA. The V and J genes are TRDV2 and TRDJ1, with 12 positions matching TRDD3. The J gene, left out of TCRdb, was set here by checking the DNA against germline. This CDR3 has 24 residues. V lost 1 base, J lost 0 bases, and 26 bases stayed unmatched. The germline gives CDR1 GEAIGNYY, CDR2 EKD. The CDR3 bases are TGTGCCTGTGACACTCTTCCTGGGGGATACGCGGATGCACGACCCAAATTGTACACCGATAAACTCATCTTT. Its translation is CACDTLPGGYADARPKLYTDKLIF.

This clone was seen only a few times. The protein in TCRdb stems from a much larger clone and differs at residue 19 from this DNA's translation, likely a read error; here the protein is translated from the DNA. V and J are TRDV1 and TRDJ1; 11 positions agree with TRDD3. No J gene is reported in TCRdb; it was inferred here by comparing the DNA with germline. Germline CDR1 reads TSWWSYY; CDR2 reads QGS. The CDR3 loop spans 22 amino acids. The CDR3 protein is CALGETRIPTWAGGYRDDELIF. CDR3 nucleotide sequence: TGTGCTCTTGGGGAAACGAGAATTCCTACGTGGGCTGGGGGATACAGGGACGATGAACTCATCTTT.

This clone has just a few counts. TCRdb has a much larger clone's protein, which differs at residues 5 and 17 from the translation of this DNA, likely because of a read error; what is shown is the protein translated from the DNA. The chain is built from TRDV1 and TRDJ1; 10 bases line up with TRDD3. Trimming took 4 bases from V and 1 from J; bases not matched to a gene: 27. Germline loops: CDR1 TSWWSYY, CDR2 QGS. The CDR3 length is 23 residues. The CDR3 nucleotides read TGTGCTCTTGGGGGAGGTTCTTTCCCTTCGTTCGTACTGGGGGATGGATGCACCGATAAACTCATCTTT. Its translation: CALGGGSFPSFVLGDGCTDKLIF.

As regards this clone: Only one base separates this from a far larger clonotype, so it likely reflects a read error. The same CDR3 also results from other DNA sequences found in this sample. J is TRDJ3 and V is TRDV2, with 12 positions matching TRDD3. The J gene, left out of TCRdb, was set here by checking the DNA against germline. Germline V gene sequence: CDR1 GEAIGNYY, CDR2 EKD. This CDR3 contains 20 residues. The CDR3 sequence: CACDPVLGDTASWDTRQMFF. As DNA, the CDR3 is TGTGCCTGTGACCCAGTACTGGGGGATACCGCGTCATGGGACACCCGGCAGATGTTTTTC.

This clone has ten or more counts. Only one base separates this from a far larger clonotype, so it likely reflects a read error. Other nucleotide sequences in the sample specify the same CDR3. V gene assignment gives TRDV1, but the J gene was left uncalled; whether TRDD3, the table's D call, matches the DNA was not checked. Per the germline V gene, CDR1 is TSWWSYY and CDR2 is QGS. The CDR3 is 23 residues long. The CDR3 reads CALGEQVFLSFPLGDRCTDKLIF. CDR3 nucleotide sequence: TGTGCTCTTGGGGAACAAGTTTTCCTTTCATTTCCACTGGGGGACCGTTGCACCGATAAGCTCATCTTT.

Ten or more counts support this clone. Translating this DNA gives a protein that differs at residue 4 from the TCRdb one, which belongs to a much larger clone; a read error is likely, and the protein shown is this translation. This chain connects TRDV1 to TRDJ2; D may be TRDD3 (8 bases). TCRdb leaves out the J gene; it was filled in here by matching the DNA to germline. Trimming took 8 bases from V and 0 from J, leaving 37 bases between them. The CDR3 sequence is 23 residues long. Germline V lookup: CDR1 TSWWSYY, CDR2 QGS. The DNA of the CDR3 is TGTGCTCTTAGGGCGATGGCCTTCCTCCATTTCACTGGGGGTCCCGCTTTGACAGCACAACTCTTCTTT. Translation gives CALRAMAFLHFTGGPALTAQLFF.

This clone was picked up many times. A far larger clone lies a single base away; this is likely a read error. At the DNA level, this CDR3 is encoded by other sequences in the same sample as well. J is TRDJ1 and V is TRDV2; 13 bases are shared with TRDD3. The germline gives CDR1 GEAIGNYY, CDR2 EKD. This CDR3 comprises 17 residues. The CDR3 DNA reads as TGTGCCTGTGAAGGACTGGGGGATACGGAGTACACCGACAAACTCATCTTT. Protein: CACEGLGDTEYTDKLIF.

This clone showed up just a few times. TCRdb shows a much larger clone's protein in place of this DNA's translation, and the two differ at residue 5, likely through a read error; the protein shown is translated from the DNA. The V and J genes are TRAV38-2/DV8 and TRDJ1; 9 bases map to TRDD2. TCRdb lists no J gene, so it was determined here by aligning the DNA to germline. This CDR3 is built from 21 residues. The germline V gene encodes CDR1 TSESDYY and CDR2 QEAYKQQN. Trimming cost V 4 bases and J 4 bases; bases outside gene matches: 26. The CDR3 loop is CAYRCYPSYIWWGFSSDKLIF. CDR3 in DNA: TGTGCTTATAGGTGTTATCCTTCCTACATTTGGTGGGGATTTAGCAGCGATAAACTCATCTTT.

This clone showed up just a few times. This likely came from a read error, as a far larger clone is one base away. Other DNA sequences within the sample encode an identical CDR3. The gene calls are TRDV1 and TRDJ1, with 9 bases aligning to TRDD2. TCRdb lists no J gene, so it was determined here by aligning the DNA to germline. This CDR3 is built from 22 residues. With V trimmed by 4 bases and J by 0 bases, 24 bases remained unmatched. Germline V gene data show CDR1 as TSWWSYY and CDR2 as QGS. The CDR3 sequence: CALGGPAFLRNWGWRYTDKLIF. DNA for the CDR3: TGTGCTCTTGGGGGTCCAGCCTTCCTACGAAACTGGGGATGGAGGTACACCGATAAACTCATCTTT.

This clone was picked up many times. This DNA translates differently at residue 5 from the TCRdb protein, which is that of a much larger clone; a read error is likely, and the protein shown is the DNA's own translation. The chain combines TRDV3 with TRDJ4; D may be TRDD2 (5 bases). As TCRdb names no J gene, one was assigned here on the basis of a DNA match to germline. The CDR3 sequence is 19 residues long. V lost 4 bases, J lost 0 bases, and 33 bases lay in between. Germline CDR1 is TVYSNPD and CDR2 is GDNSRS (reference sequence). The CDR3 DNA sequence: TGTGCCTCCACAGTCACTCCTTCACCTCGACGACGTCTGGCCAGACCCCTGATCTTT. Its protein is CASTVTPSPRRRLARPLIF.

This clone was seen only a few times. The TCRdb protein, from a much larger clone, departs from this DNA's translation at residue 20, likely by read error; the protein shown derives from the DNA. The V gene is given as TRDV1, and no J gene call is available; the table's D call of TRDD3 was not tested on the DNA. The CDR3 runs 21 residues. CDR1 is TSWWSYY and CDR2 is QGS in the germline V gene. CDR3: CALGDPLLSSWGIRGLGKLTF. The CDR3 DNA sequence: TGTGCTCTTGGGGATCCTCTTCTATCCAGCTGGGGGATACGCGGTCTTGGTAAACTCACCTTT.

With regard to this clone: TCRdb records a much larger clone's protein for this DNA, with a difference at residue 10 that likely arises from a read error; the protein given is the translation of the DNA. This sample also contains other DNA sequences that code for the same CDR3. The chain couples TRAV38-2/DV8 to TRDJ1, with TRDD3 matching over 8 bases. The J gene is not listed in TCRdb, so it was assigned here from a DNA match to germline. The V and J ends lost 1 base and 0 bases, in that order; junction bases with no gene match: 17. The CDR3 contains 20 residues. CDR1 TSESDYY and CDR2 QEAYKQQN come from the germline V gene. CDR3 sequence (DNA): TGTGCTTATAGGAGCTTCTACTTCCCCAGGGGATACTTGTACACCGATAAACTCATCTTT. Its protein product is CAYRSFYFPRGYLYTDKLIF.

This clone was recorded many times. The protein recorded in TCRdb matches a much larger clone and deviates from this DNA's translation at residue 7, suggesting a read error; the protein here is obtained by translating the DNA. The DNA of the CDR3 is TGTGCTCTTGGGGGATCTCCTTGTAGAGAACGTGCTTGGGGGATACCGGACACCGATAAACTCATCTTT. This codes for CALGGSPCRERAWGIPDTDKLIF. J is TRDJ1 and V is TRDV1; TRDD3 aligns across 10 bases. Per the germline V gene, CDR1 is TSWWSYY and CDR2 is QGS. This CDR3 comprises 23 residues. The V segment lost 4 bases and the J segment 0 bases; nucleotides outside the gene matches: 26.

A remark on this clone: TCRdb has a much larger clone's protein, which differs at residue 15 from the translation of this DNA, likely because of a read error; what is shown is the protein translated from the DNA. In DNA form, the CDR3 reads TGTGCTCTTGTGGAACTCCCAGGGGTCCAAGGGATGATCTTCGTACCCGATAAACTCATCTTT. Its translation: CALVELPGVQGMIFVPDKLIF. V gene TRDV1 combines with J gene TRDJ1; the D gene is possibly TRDD3 (5 bases). The J gene, absent from TCRdb, was called here by matching the DNA to germline. CDR1 and CDR2 (germline): TSWWSYY, QGS. This CDR3 contains 21 residues.

This clone came up a few times. TCRdb's protein for this DNA is that of a much larger clone and differs from the translation at residue 10, likely a read error; the protein shown is the DNA translation. The chain is built from TRDV3 and TRDJ1; D is unresolved. TCRdb gives no J gene; it was assigned here by matching the DNA to germline. CDR3 size: 13 residues. Germline CDR1 is TVYSNPD and CDR2 is GDNSRS (reference sequence). The chain's CDR3 is CAFSPGRADRLIF. For the CDR3, the DNA is TGTGCCTTTTCCCCCGGCCGGGCCGATAGACTCATCTTT.

J is TRDJ2 and V is TRDV1, with 12 positions matching TRDD3. The J gene was not available in TCRdb and was assigned here by matching the DNA to germline segments. Germline V gene lookup returns CDR1 TSWWSYY and CDR2 QGS. The CDR3 is 25 residues long. With 2 bases clipped from V and 0 bases from J, the junction kept 25 bases outside the gene matches. CDR3 sequence reads: CALGENQFKYWGIPVLIALTAQLFF. CDR3 nucleotides: TGTGCTCTTGGGGAAAACCAATTCAAGTACTGGGGGATACCTGTGTTGATAGCTTTGACAGCACAACTCTTCTTT.

This clone has ten or more counts. This likely stems from a read error, as it lies one base from a far larger clone. Different DNA sequences within this sample yield the same CDR3. The chain is built from TRDV3 and TRDJ1, with 9 bases fitting TRDD3. CDR1 and CDR2 from the germline V gene are TVYSNPD and GDNSRS (reference sequence). The CDR3 is 23 residues long. The ends lost 4 bases at V and 0 bases at J; junction bases unmatched: 33. CDR3 sequence reads: CASLSTGGQTAKVGVRYTDKLIF. CDR3 sequence (DNA): TGTGCCTCCCTCAGTACTGGGGGACAGACGGCAAAAGTGGGGGTGAGATACACCGATAAACTCATCTTT. Together with reference TRDV3 and TRDJ1, the CDR3 gives the full variable domain: CDKVTQSSPDQTVASGSEVVLLCTYDTVYSNPDLFWYRIRPDYSFQFVFYGDNSRSEGADFTQGRFSVKHILTQKAFHLVISPVRTEDSATYYCASLSTGGQTAKVGVRYTDKLIFGKGTRVTVEP.

About this clone itself: The amino acid sequence in TCRdb belongs to a much larger clone and departs from this DNA's translation at residue 18, likely a sequencing read error; the sequence shown is translated from the DNA. This chain uses TRDV1 with TRDJ2, with TRDD3 matching over 11 bases. TCRdb gives no J gene; it was assigned here by matching the DNA to germline. This CDR3 spans 29 amino acids. CDR1 TSWWSYY and CDR2 QGS come from the germline V gene. V was clipped by 0 bases and J by 0 bases; unmatched bases: 36. The CDR3 sequence is CALGELSLLPPQPLLGDRGNTPLTAQLFF. The CDR3 DNA reads as TGTGCTCTTGGGGAACTCTCCCTACTTCCACCACAACCTTTACTGGGGGATAGAGGGAATACGCCTTTGACAGCACAACTCTTCTTT.